The 5 T cell receptor beta chains below were found in one sample sequenced in a study of T cell responses to AZD1222 COVID-19 vaccine. The assay was immunoSEQ multiplex PCR, and TCRdb's table has in-frame clones only and misses some. The sample has roughly 130,000 clones; roughly nine tenths are singletons. The input for sequencing was peripheral blood, taken on day 0 of AZD1222 vaccination. The receptors shown here come from an adult in good health.

This chain uses TRBV29-1 with TRBJ2-7; D is uncertain. Between the trimmed V and J ends, which lost 6 bases and 3 bases, there was a span of 12 bases. Germline CDR1 and CDR2: SQVTM and ANQGSEA. CDR3 length equals 12 residues. The CDR3 DNA sequence: TGCAGCGTCGCAGAAAGAAACTACGAGCAGTACTTC. It is translated as CSVAERNYEQYF.

The chain carries TRBV3-1 (or the pseudogene TRBV3-2) and TRBJ2-7; 10 positions match TRBD1. This CDR3 is 14 amino acids long. V shed 4 bases and J 4 bases; nucleotides not matched to a gene: 4. The germline CDR1 and CDR2 sequences are LGHDT and YNNKEL (reference sequence). CDR3 nucleotides: TGTGCCAGCAGCCCATCGGGACAGGGGTACGAGCAGTACTTC. Translated, it gives CASSPSGQGYEQYF.

The rearrangement links TRBV3-1 (or the pseudogene TRBV3-2) to TRBJ2-7; D might be TRBD2 (7 bases). This CDR3 has 14 amino acids. CDR1 and CDR2 (germline): LGHDT, YNNKEL (reference sequence). Between the trimmed V and J ends, which lost 4 bases and 1 base, there was a span of 11 bases. This CDR3 reads CASSPGRGSYEQYF. In DNA, the CDR3 is TGTGCCAGCAGCCCGGGGAGGGGGTCCTACGAGCAGTACTTC.

This clone showed up just once. The J gene is TRBJ2-2, the V gene TRBV28, with a possible D match to TRBD1 (6 bases). The germline gives CDR1 MDHEN, CDR2 SYDVKM. Trimming took 5 bases from V and 0 from J, leaving 10 bases between them. The CDR3 extends over 15 amino acids. The CDR3 region has the DNA TGTGCCAGCAGTCGGGGACACACGAACACCGGGGAGCTGTTTTTT. Amino acid sequence: CASSRGHTNTGELFF.

The J gene is TRBJ1-1, the V gene TRBV18; no clear D. The length of the CDR3 is 14 residues. CDR1 and CDR2 from the germline V gene are KGHSH and LQKENI. Deletions cut 2 bases from V and 1 base from J, with 8 bases between. The CDR3 sequence is CASSPKVKNTEAFF. For the CDR3, the DNA is TGTGCCAGCTCACCAAAGGTAAAGAACACTGAAGCTTTCTTT.